The 13 T cell receptor beta chains presented below share a single source sample, sequenced in a study of a mutant IDH1 vaccine in newly diagnosed glioma. Their specific antigens are unknown. Sample time point: week 35, safety follow-up. Vaccination used 300 ug of mutant IDH1 20-mer peptide per dose, with topical imiquimod. Assay: immunoSEQ multiplex PCR; the TCRdb copy retains only in-frame clones and omits some. In the table there are roughly 52,000 clones, roughly 80% of which are singletons. Sequences were derived from PBMCs, sampled from a glioma patient whose treatment included an IDH1 peptide vaccine. These TCRs come from a young woman with glioma.

The chain joins TRBV15 to TRBJ2-5; D may match TRBD1 or TRBD2 (5 bases each). Trimming stripped 5 bases from V and 6 bases from J, with 19 bases between. The CDR3 runs 15 residues. The V gene's germline CDR1 is LNHNV and CDR2 YYDKDF (reference sequence). CDR3 nucleotides: TGTGCCACCAGCGGCCCCGGGACGGAGCGACAGACCCAGTACTTC. Encoded protein: CATSGPGTERQTQYF.

The chain joins TRBV5-6 to TRBJ1-3, with 8 bases lining up with TRBD1. Germline V CDR1 and CDR2: SGHDT, YYEEEE. This CDR3 region has 15 residues. Trimming cost V 1 base and J 4 bases; bases outside gene matches: 4. Here the CDR3 reads CASSLQTGVGNTIYF. CDR3 DNA sequence: TGTGCCAGCAGCTTGCAGACAGGGGTAGGAAACACCATATATTTT.

CDR3 in DNA: TGCGCCAGCAGGTTCACTCCTCGGGAAAGCCCGGAGGAGCAGTACTTC. This codes for CASRFTPRESPEEQYF. The chain has TRBV5-1 and TRBJ2-7; D perhaps matches TRBD2 (5 bases). Germline V gene sequence: CDR1 SGHRS, CDR2 YFSETQ. Trimming cost V 5 bases and J 7 bases, with 25 bases left between them. The CDR3 has 16 residues.

CDR3 sequence: CASTGGSGYNEQFF. The CDR3 DNA follows: TGTGCCAGCACCGGTGGATCGGGGTACAATGAGCAGTTCTTC. The gene calls are TRBV7-6 and TRBJ2-1, with a possible D match to TRBD2 (5 bases). From germline, CDR1 is SGHVS and CDR2 FNYEAQ. V lost 7 bases, J lost 4 bases, and 14 bases lay in between. CDR3 length: 14 residues.

V is TRBV5-5 and J is TRBJ2-7; possibly TRBD1 for D (5 bases). The CDR3 sequence is 16 residues long. Germline V gives CDR1 SGHKS, CDR2 YYEKEE (reference sequence). V was clipped by 1 base and J by 2 bases, with 16 bases between them. This CDR3 reads CASSLRAGNMPYEQYF. CDR3 coding DNA: TGTGCCAGCAGCTTGCGGGCAGGGAATATGCCCTACGAGCAGTACTTC.

The count of this clone is one. J is TRBJ1-1 and V is TRBV2, with D unclear. V lost 6 bases, J lost 1 base, and 9 bases lay in between. Germline CDR1 reads SNHLY; CDR2 reads FYNNEI. CDR3 length: 13 amino acids. CDR3 DNA: TGTGCCAGCAGCTACGCGTCGAACACTGAAGCTTTCTTT. Its translation: CASSYASNTEAFF.

The J gene is TRBJ1-6, the V gene TRBV6-1; no reliable D call. The CDR3 sequence is 13 residues long. The germline gives CDR1 MNHNS, CDR2 SASEGT. V lost 1 base and J lost 6, with 4 bases in between. The CDR3 sequence is CASSEGANSPLHF. The CDR3 nucleotides read TGTGCCAGCAGTGAAGGGGCTAATTCACCCCTCCACTTT.

The chain carries TRBV4-3 and TRBJ2-2; no clear D. The germline V gene encodes CDR1 LGHNA and CDR2 YSLEER. There are 18 residues in the CDR3. V shed 5 bases and J shed 0 bases, with 19 bases lying between them. CDR3 protein: CASSNRAPGRANTGELFF. The CDR3 DNA sequence: TGCGCCAGCAGCAACCGGGCCCCTGGTCGGGCGAACACCGGGGAGCTGTTTTTT.

The V call is TRBV5-1, the J call TRBJ2-7, with D perhaps matching TRBD1 or TRBD2 (6 bases each). The germline CDR1 and CDR2 sequences are SGHRS and YFSETQ. The V end lost 0 bases, the J end lost 2 bases, and 12 bases lay between the germline ends. This CDR3 is 15 amino acids long. In DNA form, the CDR3 reads TGCGCCAGCAGCTTGGGGTCGGGGGCTCCCTACGAGCAGTACTTC. This translates into CASSLGSGAPYEQYF.

V and J are TRBV11-2 and TRBJ1-2, with D perhaps TRBD1 (5 bases). Trimming took off 1 base at V and 3 bases at J, with 24 bases between the two ends. The germline V gene has CDR1 SGHAT and CDR2 FQNNGV. CDR3 length: 19 amino acids. CDR3 in amino acids: CASSLAPFRRGPSDYGYTF. The CDR3 DNA reads as TGTGCCAGCAGCTTAGCCCCGTTCCGGAGGGGCCCCTCCGACTATGGCTACACCTTC. Variable domain in full (rest from reference TRBV11-2 and TRBJ1-2): EAGVAQSPRYKIIEKRQSVAFWCNPISGHATLYWYQQILGQGPKLLIQFQNNGVVDDSQLPKDRFSAERLKGVDSTLKIQPAKLEDSAVYLCASSLAPFRRGPSDYGYTFGSGTRLTVV.

This clone was seen a single time. The genes are TRBV9 and TRBJ2-5, with D perhaps TRBD2 (7 bases). CDR1 is SGDLS, CDR2 YYNGEE, per germline. Trimming left V 4 bases short and J 5 bases short, with 15 bases between. CDR3 length: 14 amino acids. The CDR3 reads CASSPWGGQETQYF. CDR3 nucleotide sequence: TGTGCCAGCAGCCCGTGGGGGGGCCAGGAGACCCAGTACTTC. The full variable domain, with the rest looked up from reference TRBV9 and TRBJ2-5, is DSGVTQTPKHLITATGQRVTLRCSPRSGDLSVYWYQQSLDQGLQFLIQYYNGEERAKGNILERFSAQQFPDLHSELNLSSLELGDSALYFCASSPWGGQETQYFGPGTRLLVL.

The chain uses TRBV25-1 and TRBJ2-3, with D uncertain. CDR1 and CDR2 (germline): MGHDK, SYGVNS. The CDR3 contains 11 residues. V lost 4 bases to trimming and J lost 6 bases, with 5 bases between them. This CDR3 is CASSAQDTQYF. CDR3 coding DNA: TGTGCCAGCAGTGCGCAGGATACGCAGTATTTT.

The chain joins TRBV9 to TRBJ2-1; D possibly corresponds to TRBD2 (6 bases). The CDR3 loop spans 15 amino acids. CDR1 is SGDLS, CDR2 YYNGEE, per germline. The ends were cut back, 0 bases at V and 5 bases at J, with 12 bases in the middle. The CDR3 DNA reads as TGTGCCAGCAGCGTAGAGGGACTTGAGCACAATGAGCAGTTCTTC. Its translation: CASSVEGLEHNEQFF.